Below, 21 T cell receptor beta chains from the same sample are listed, as sequenced in a study of beta chain features in type 1 diabetes. Findings of the study overall: In all four CD4+ subsets, TCRB CDR3 length was significantly, moderately reduced in type 1 diabetes.

The entirety of the isolated RNA underwent reverse transcription, so expressed TCRB transcripts were sequenced. Here immunoSEQ multiplex PCR was the method, and the copy in TCRdb shows in-frame clones only, minus some. The profile shows around 690,000 clones, around 12% of them singletons. The antigens these receptors bind are not known. The sequencing sample was made of naive CD4+ T cells from blood. These TCRs come from a man younger than 45 with type 1 diabetes.

The sample holds a few counts of this clone. The chain recombines TRBV11-2 with TRBJ1-2, with 7 bases aligning to TRBD1. Germline values: CDR1 SGHAT, CDR2 FQNNGV. Unmatched junction bases numbered 10, after V lost 4 bases and J lost 5 bases. The CDR3 is made up of 15 amino acids. This CDR3 is CASSSIRTGLYGYTF. For the CDR3, the DNA is TGTGCCAGCAGCTCCATTAGGACAGGTCTATATGGCTACACCTTC.

Only a few counts were recorded for this clone. The chain employs TRBV7-2 and TRBJ2-4; 12 bases are a match to TRBD1. The ends lost 0 bases at V and 7 bases at J; junction bases unmatched: 1. This CDR3 has 15 amino acids. Germline V gene sequence: CDR1 SGHTA, CDR2 FQGNSA. The chain's CDR3 is CASSLAGTGGNIQYF. The CDR3 DNA follows: TGTGCCAGCAGCTTAGCAGGGACAGGGGGCAACATTCAGTACTTC.

This clone has just a few counts. The CDR3 sequence: CASSPPVPHGEQYF. In DNA, the CDR3 is TGTGCCAGCTCACCACCGGTCCCCCACGGCGAGCAGTACTTC. V is TRBV18 and J is TRBJ2-7; unclear D gene. CDR3 size: 14 residues. The V end was cut by 0 bases, the J end by 6 bases, with 12 bases between. In germline, CDR1 is KGHSH, CDR2 LQKENI.

CDR3 bases: TGCGCCAGCAGCTTGGTTGCAGGGGGCCCCGCAAACACCGGGGAGCTGTTTTTT. The encoded protein is CASSLVAGGPANTGELFF. V gene TRBV5-1 combines with J gene TRBJ2-2, with 8 nucleotides matching TRBD1. Germline lookup yields CDR1 SGHRS and CDR2 YFSETQ. The CDR3 spans 18 residues. V lost 0 bases to trimming and J lost 2 bases; unmatched junction nucleotides: 9.

This clone showed up just a few times. The V and J genes are TRBV10-3 and TRBJ1-2; D not resolved. Germline V gene sequence: CDR1 ENHRY, CDR2 SYGVKD. V shed 4 bases and J shed 0 bases, with 6 bases lying between them. The CDR3 has 13 amino acids. CDR3 nucleotides: TGTGCCATCAGTGGGCAGGCTAACTATGGCTACACCTTC. It specifies CAISGQANYGYTF.

CDR3 amino acids: CASSLWAQTGELFF. The CDR3 DNA follows: TGCGCCAGCAGCTTGTGGGCACAAACCGGGGAGCTGTTTTTT. J is TRBJ2-2 and V is TRBV5-1; D is unclear. The CDR3 sequence is 14 residues long. Germline V gives CDR1 SGHRS, CDR2 YFSETQ. The germline V and J ends were trimmed by 1 base and 5 bases, with 9 bases remaining between them.

Regarding this clone: A read error may produce the germline difference seen at one junction end. Other nucleotide sequences in the sample specify the same CDR3. The V and J genes are TRBV7-2 and TRBJ1-6, with 7 bases that match TRBD1. The CDR3 is 15 residues long. Germline values: CDR1 SGHTA, CDR2 FQGNSA. The CDR3 DNA reads TGCGCCAGCAGTCGGGCAGGGGGGAATAATTCACCCCTCCACTTT. Its translation is CASSRAGGNNSPLHF.

This clone was detected only a few times. Here the CDR3 reads CASSQEPGRQYGYTF. CDR3 in DNA: TGTGCCAGCAGCCAAGAACCTGGACGGCAGTATGGCTACACCTTC. This chain joins TRBV4-2 and TRBJ1-2; D gene unclear. The CDR3 length is 15 residues. V was clipped by 0 bases and J by 5 bases, with 13 bases between them. Germline CDR1 reads LGHNA; CDR2 reads YNFKEQ.

The V call is TRBV7-2, the J call TRBJ2-7; D not certain. The CDR3 has 16 amino acids. The germline V gene has CDR1 SGHTA and CDR2 FQGNSA. Deletions cut 0 bases from V and 3 bases from J, with 15 bases between. The CDR3 sequence: CASSLAMLGPFYEQYF. CDR3 nucleotides: TGTGCCAGCAGCTTAGCGATGCTAGGGCCCTTCTACGAGCAGTACTTC.

This clone came up a few times. The chain employs TRBV5-1 and TRBJ1-1, with D tentatively TRBD1 (5 bases). This CDR3 contains 15 residues. The germline CDR1 and CDR2 sequences are SGHRS and YFSETQ. The ends were cut back, 2 bases at V and 1 base at J, with 12 bases in the middle. DNA for the CDR3: TGCGCCAGCAGCTTAGACAGAGTGACGAACACTGAAGCTTTCTTT. Translated: CASSLDRVTNTEAFF.

The chain joins TRBV5-8 to TRBJ2-4; D is unclear. The V and J ends lost 4 bases and 0 bases respectively, with 14 bases between them. The CDR3 consists of 16 residues. Germline V gene lookup returns CDR1 SGHTS and CDR2 YDEGEE. CDR3 bases: TGTGCCAGCAGCCCACATACCTCCCTAGCCAAAAACATTCAGTACTTC. As protein: CASSPHTSLAKNIQYF.

This clone turned up a few times. V is TRBV2 and J is TRBJ1-6; 8 bases align to TRBD1. The V gene's germline CDR1 is SNHLY and CDR2 FYNNEI. V gave up 9 bases and J gave up 8 bases; unmatched junction bases: 6. The CDR3 sequence is 13 residues long. The CDR3 loop is CARKLQGDSPLHF. Here the CDR3 DNA reads TGTGCCAGAAAATTACAGGGGGATTCACCCCTCCACTTT.

This clone was seen a handful of times. The CDR3, as DNA: TGTGCCTGGCGCCAGGCGGGTGAAAAACTGTTTTTT. This sequence encodes CAWRQAGEKLFF. V and J are TRBV30 and TRBJ1-4; D is uncertain. V lost 5 bases and J 7 bases, leaving 11 bases between the germline ends. The CDR3 is made up of 12 amino acids. From germline, CDR1 is GTSNPN and CDR2 SVGIG (reference sequence).

This rearrangement joins TRBV9 to TRBJ2-1; the match to TRBD2 covers 10 bases. CDR1 is SGDLS and CDR2 is YYNGEE in the germline V gene. V lost 0 bases and J lost 0; bases outside the gene matches: 6. This CDR3 contains 18 residues. The CDR3 here is CASSVVAGGYSSYNEQFF. The CDR3 DNA sequence: TGTGCCAGCAGCGTAGTAGCGGGGGGCTATTCCTCCTACAATGAGCAGTTCTTC. Based on the CDR3 plus reference TRBV9 and TRBJ2-1, the full variable domain is DSGVTQTPKHLITATGQRVTLRCSPRSGDLSVYWYQQSLDQGLQFLIQYYNGEERAKGNILERFSAQQFPDLHSELNLSSLELGDSALYFCASSVVAGGYSSYNEQFFGPGTRLTVL.

The CDR3 region has the DNA TGTGCCAGCAGCGCGTACAGGGGGATCACAGATACGCAGTATTTT. As protein: CASSAYRGITDTQYF. The chain links TRBV9 to TRBJ2-3; 8 bases match TRBD1. The CDR3 is 15 amino acids. Germline V lookup: CDR1 SGDLS, CDR2 YYNGEE. Losses at the gene ends were 3 bases for V and 2 bases for J; bases not matched to a gene: 5.

The table lists this clone with a few counts. This chain joins TRBV15 and TRBJ2-7, with D possibly called TRBD1 or TRBD2 (5 bases each). The ends were cut back, 0 bases at V and 5 bases at J, with 23 bases in the middle. Germline loops: CDR1 LNHNV, CDR2 YYDKDF (reference sequence). The CDR3 length is 18 residues. DNA of the CDR3: TGTGCCACCAGCAGAGATAGTGGGTCGGGGACCTGGTGGAACGAGCAGTACTTC. As protein: CATSRDSGSGTWWNEQYF.

The chain employs TRBV7-3 and TRBJ2-5; D not certain. CDR3 size: 14 residues. The germline CDR1 and CDR2 sequences are SGHTA and FQGTGA. The V and J ends lost 5 bases and 4 bases respectively, with 14 bases between them. DNA for the CDR3: TGTGCCAGCAGCCCCTCAAGGGCAGGAGAGACCCAGTACTTC. Its protein product is CASSPSRAGETQYF.

This clone was found a few times. The chain employs TRBV6-1 and TRBJ2-5; no clear D. The CDR3 is 12 residues long. Between the trimmed V and J ends, which lost 4 bases and 1 base, there was a span of 4 bases. Germline CDR1 MNHNS, CDR2 SASEGT. The chain's CDR3 is CASSGFQETQYF. The CDR3 region has the DNA TGTGCCAGCAGTGGGTTCCAAGAGACCCAGTACTTC.

The table lists this clone with a few counts. This chain links TRBV6-1 with TRBJ1-2, with TRBD1 identical over 8 bases. The V gene end was trimmed by 1 base and the J gene end by 4 bases; junction bases not matched to a gene: 11. CDR3 length equals 17 residues. Germline lookup yields CDR1 MNHNS and CDR2 SASEGT. The CDR3 sequence: CASSEGSGGRSGYGYTF. The CDR3 nucleotides are TGTGCCAGCAGTGAAGGGTCAGGGGGCAGGTCGGGCTATGGCTACACCTTC.

The chain carries TRBV6-5 and TRBJ2-1; tentative D call: TRBD2 (7 bases). The germline V and J ends were trimmed by 6 bases and 1 base, with 10 bases remaining between them. The CDR3 extends over 14 amino acids. Germline V gives CDR1 MNHEY, CDR2 SVGAGI. CDR3: CASRGGLSYNEQFF. The CDR3 coding sequence is TGTGCCAGCAGAGGGGGACTATCCTACAATGAGCAGTTCTTC.

There are a few counts of this clone. Other DNA sequences in this sample translate to the same CDR3. V usage is TRBV4-3 and J usage is TRBJ2-1; the match to TRBD2 covers 11 bases. There are 15 residues in the CDR3. Unmatched junction bases numbered 3, after V lost 2 bases and J lost 6 bases. The germline V gene encodes CDR1 LGHNA and CDR2 YSLEER. The CDR3 DNA reads TGCGCCAGCAGCCAACTAGCGGGGGGACGCAATGAGCAGTTCTTC. Amino acid sequence: CASSQLAGGRNEQFF.